This T cell receptor (beta chain) comes out of a study of shared T cell receptors in the human thymus. Method: immunoSEQ multiplex PCR; TCRdb's copy keeps in-frame clones and lacks some. The profile shows hundreds of thousands of clones, around 87% of them singletons. This clone was found a few times. These data were also reused for a study on human thymus T cells.

The clonotype originates from a boy less than two years old with a congenital heart defect. Input material: thymocytes.

CDR3 nucleotide sequence: TGTGCCAGTAAGACAGGGTCTGGAGACGAGCAGTACTTC. Encoded protein: CASKTGSGDEQYF. The V call is TRBV19, the J call TRBJ2-7, with 7 bases lining up with TRBD1. The CDR3 is made up of 13 amino acids. Per germline, CDR1 LNHDA and CDR2 SQIVND (reference sequence). Trimming removed 7 bases from V and 5 bases from J; junction bases left unmatched: 8.